The 10 T cell receptor beta chains presented below share a single source sample, sequenced in a study of T cells after yellow fever vaccination. TCRdb fed the 5' RACE reads into MiXCR, producing one record per CDR3 protein. The table includes hundreds of thousands of distinct CDR3 sequences, 7.5% to 9% detected once. The material sequenced was PBMCs, taken on the day of the first yellow fever vaccination. These receptors were obtained from a young man who received the YFV17D yellow fever vaccine.

The chain uses TRBV5-6 and TRBJ1-2; 8 bases map to TRBD1. The germline V gene encodes CDR1 SGHDT and CDR2 YYEEEE. This CDR3 is 14 amino acids long. V lost 2 bases, J lost 8 bases, and 8 bases stayed unmatched. CDR3 nucleotides: TGTGCCAGCAGCTTAACGGGACAGGAAAGAGGCTACACCTTC. Protein product: CASSLTGQERGYTF.

This clonotype has ten or more counts. This sequence joins TRBV20-1 and TRBJ2-2; 11 bases align to TRBD2. CDR3 length: 14 amino acids. Looked up from germline, CDR1 is DFQATT and CDR2 is SNEGSKA (reference sequence). V lost 3 bases to trimming and J lost 4 bases; unmatched junction nucleotides: 1. CDR3 region: CSASSGGATGELFF. CDR3 DNA sequence: TGCAGTGCTAGTAGCGGGGGGGCCACCGGGGAGCTGTTTTTT.

This clonotype was observed a handful of times. This sequence joins TRBV24-1 and TRBJ2-3; the match to TRBD2 covers 10 bases. CDR3 length: 16 amino acids. In germline, CDR1 is KGHDR, CDR2 SFDVKD. With 4 bases clipped from V and 5 bases from J, the junction kept 8 bases outside the gene matches. The CDR3 reads CATSDASGGAGDTQYF. DNA for the CDR3: TGTGCCACCAGTGACGCCAGCGGGGGGGCTGGAGATACGCAGTATTTT.

The genes are TRBV11-2 and TRBJ1-5; 7 nucleotides agree with TRBD1. Germline values: CDR1 SGHAT, CDR2 FQNNGV. This CDR3 is 15 amino acids long. J was trimmed by 4 bases and V by 5 bases; bases with no gene match: 8. In nucleotides, the CDR3 is TGTGCCAGCAGCCCATGGACAGGCGTGAATCAGCCCCAGCATTTT. Translated: CASSPWTGVNQPQHF.

Only a few counts were recorded for this clonotype. The CDR3 bases are TGTGCCAGTAGTACGGGACCCAGTGTGAGCAATGAGCAGTTCTTC. This gives the protein CASSTGPSVSNEQFF. The gene calls are TRBV19 and TRBJ2-1; D tentatively reads TRBD1 or TRBD2 (5 bases each). The CDR3 is 15 residues long. V was pared by 4 bases and J by 6 bases, with 16 bases between. Germline V CDR1 and CDR2: LNHDA, SQIVND (reference sequence).

A few counts support this clonotype. The chain links TRBV11-2 to TRBJ2-5; D possibly corresponds to TRBD1 (6 bases). Trimming took off 7 bases at V and 2 bases at J, with 14 bases between the two ends. From germline, CDR1 is SGHAT and CDR2 FQNNGV. The CDR3 length is 14 residues. In DNA, the CDR3 is TGTGCCAGCACCTACGGACAGAAACAAGAGACCCAGTACTTC. Protein product: CASTYGQKQETQYF.

This clonotype was recorded a few times. V gene TRBV7-3 combines with J gene TRBJ1-5; 7 nucleotides align to TRBD1. V lost 5 bases and J lost 3; bases outside the gene matches: 1. The CDR3 extends over 13 amino acids. CDR1 and CDR2 (germline): SGHTA, FQGTGA. Written as DNA, the CDR3 is TGTGCCAGCAGCCAGGGGGACAATCAGCCCCAGCATTTT. It encodes CASSQGDNQPQHF.

This clonotype was observed a few times. In DNA, the CDR3 is TGTGCCACCAGTGATTGGGACGGGACAGGGAATCAGCCCCAGCATTTT. Encoded protein: CATSDWDGTGNQPQHF. The V gene is TRBV24-1, the J gene TRBJ1-5, with 9 positions matching TRBD1. The trim removed 2 bases at V and 4 bases at J, leaving 5 bases unmatched. This CDR3 has 16 residues. Germline CDR1 and CDR2: KGHDR and SFDVKD.

This chain's CDR3 is CASSQSGGPSYNEQFF. The CDR3 region has the DNA TGCGCCAGCAGCCAATCAGGGGGGCCCTCCTACAATGAGCAGTTCTTC. J is TRBJ2-1 and V is TRBV4-1; D perhaps matches TRBD1 (7 bases). This CDR3 contains 16 residues. CDR1 and CDR2 (germline): MGHRA, YSYEKL. Trimming left V 2 bases short and J 0 bases short, with 11 bases between.

J is TRBJ2-7 and V is TRBV6-6, with D unclear. Germline CDR1 MNHNY, CDR2 SVGAGI (reference sequence). The CDR3 totals 13 residues. V lost 4 bases, J lost 2 bases, and 9 bases lay in between. CDR3 protein: CASSSQVPYEQYF. The CDR3 nucleotides read TGTGCCAGCAGTTCCCAGGTCCCCTACGAGCAGTACTTC.